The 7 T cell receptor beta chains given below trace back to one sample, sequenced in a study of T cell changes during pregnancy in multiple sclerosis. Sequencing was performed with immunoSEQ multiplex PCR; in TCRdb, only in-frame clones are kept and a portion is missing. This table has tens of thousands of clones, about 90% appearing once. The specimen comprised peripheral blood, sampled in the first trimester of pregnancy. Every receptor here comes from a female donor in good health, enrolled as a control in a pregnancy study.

The CDR3 DNA follows: TGCGCCAGCAGCCAAGGTAACAATGAGCAGTTCTTC. Translated, it gives CASSQGNNEQFF. This sequence joins TRBV4-1 and TRBJ2-1; D unresolved. Germline V gene lookup returns CDR1 MGHRA and CDR2 YSYEKL. This CDR3 has 12 amino acids. The V end lost 1 base, the J end lost 5 bases, and 3 bases lay between the germline ends.

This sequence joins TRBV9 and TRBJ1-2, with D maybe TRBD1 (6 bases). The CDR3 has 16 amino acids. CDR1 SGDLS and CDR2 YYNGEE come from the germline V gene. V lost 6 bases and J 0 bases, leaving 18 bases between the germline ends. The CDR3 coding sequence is TGTGCCAGCAATCCGACTGGACAGATATCTAACTATGGCTACACCTTC. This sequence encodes CASNPTGQISNYGYTF.

Here the CDR3 DNA reads TGTGCCAGCAGCTTGCTAGCGGGAAACACCGGGGAGCTGTTTTTT. Protein product: CASSLLAGNTGELFF. The chain is built from TRBV11-1 and TRBJ2-2, with 9 bases lining up with TRBD2. CDR1 SGHAT and CDR2 FQDESV come from the germline V gene (reference sequence). Losses at the gene ends were 3 bases for V and 2 bases for J; bases not matched to a gene: 1. This CDR3 is built from 15 residues.

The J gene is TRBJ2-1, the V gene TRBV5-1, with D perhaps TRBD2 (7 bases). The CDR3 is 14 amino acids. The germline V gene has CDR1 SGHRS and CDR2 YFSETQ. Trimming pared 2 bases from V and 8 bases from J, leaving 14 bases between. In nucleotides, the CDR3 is TGCGCCAGCAGCTTAATAAGGGGGGGCGATGAGCAGTTCTTC. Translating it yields CASSLIRGGDEQFF.

The CDR3 region is CAISPGRDFGSGNTIYF. The CDR3 DNA sequence: TGTGCCATCAGCCCGGGGAGAGACTTTGGCTCTGGAAACACCATATATTTT. This chain connects TRBV10-3 to TRBJ1-3, with unresolved D. This CDR3 has 17 residues. Trimming took off 6 bases at V and 0 bases at J, with 18 bases between the two ends. Germline loops: CDR1 ENHRY, CDR2 SYGVKD.

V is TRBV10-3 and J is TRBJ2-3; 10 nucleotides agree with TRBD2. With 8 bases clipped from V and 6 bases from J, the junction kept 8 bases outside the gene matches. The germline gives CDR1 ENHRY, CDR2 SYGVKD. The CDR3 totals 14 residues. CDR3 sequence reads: CAIGERGGLDTQYF. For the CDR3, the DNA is TGTGCCATCGGGGAGCGGGGGGGCCTGGATACGCAGTATTTT.

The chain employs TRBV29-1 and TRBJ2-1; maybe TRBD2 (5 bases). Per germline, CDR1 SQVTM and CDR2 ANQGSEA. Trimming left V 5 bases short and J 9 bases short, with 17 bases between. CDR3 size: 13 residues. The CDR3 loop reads CSVPSPLASEQFF. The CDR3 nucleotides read TGCAGCGTTCCAAGCCCTCTAGCTAGTGAGCAGTTCTTC.